The subject of this entry is one T cell receptor (beta chain). Its target is unknown. Assay used: immunoSEQ multiplex PCR; TCRdb lists only in-frame clones, some missing. The sample includes roughly 2.2 million clones, roughly 93% of them seen just once. This sample was taken from a study of shared clonotypes between healthy human individuals. General study points: At large depth, rarefaction still showed sorted-subset sequencing to be incomplete.

Germline lookup yields CDR1 SQVTM and CDR2 ANQGSEA. The length of the CDR3 is 16 residues. The trim removed 6 bases at V and 7 bases at J, leaving 16 bases unmatched. Sample: naive CD4+ T cells from PBMCs. Subset in this sample: CD45RA+ positively selected. The sequence came from a man between 18 and 35 years old in good health. Some clones in this sample may be carry-over from other donors' samples. V is TRBV29-1 and J is TRBJ2-1; 9 bases map to TRBD1. The CDR3 protein is CSVSAGWDRVTNEQFF. The CDR3 DNA sequence: TGCAGCGTATCTGCCGGTTGGGACAGGGTAACGAATGAGCAGTTCTTC.